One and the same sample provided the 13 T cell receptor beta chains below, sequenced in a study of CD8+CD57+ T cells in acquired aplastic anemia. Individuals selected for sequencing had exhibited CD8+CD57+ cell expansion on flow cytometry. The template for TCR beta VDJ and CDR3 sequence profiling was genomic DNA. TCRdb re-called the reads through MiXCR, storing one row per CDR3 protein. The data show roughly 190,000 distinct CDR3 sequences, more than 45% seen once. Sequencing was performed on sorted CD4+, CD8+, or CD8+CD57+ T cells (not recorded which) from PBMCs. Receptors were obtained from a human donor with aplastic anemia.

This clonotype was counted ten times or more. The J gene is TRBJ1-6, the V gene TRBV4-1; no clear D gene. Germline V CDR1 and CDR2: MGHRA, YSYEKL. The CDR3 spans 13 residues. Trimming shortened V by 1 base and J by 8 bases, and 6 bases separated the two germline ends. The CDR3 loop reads CASSQVEDSPLHF. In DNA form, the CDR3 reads TGCGCCAGCAGCCAAGTCGAGGATTCACCCCTCCACTTT.

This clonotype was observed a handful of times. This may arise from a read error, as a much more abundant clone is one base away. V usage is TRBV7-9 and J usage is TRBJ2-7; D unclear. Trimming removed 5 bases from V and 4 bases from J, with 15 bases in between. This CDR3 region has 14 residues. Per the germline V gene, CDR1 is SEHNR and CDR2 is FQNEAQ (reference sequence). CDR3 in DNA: TGTGCCAGCAGCCCCGCGGCACGGATGTACGAGCAGTACTTC. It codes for CASSPAARMYEQYF.

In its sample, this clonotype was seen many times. For the CDR3, the DNA is TGCGCCAGCAGCTTTTCTAGACAGGCTGGGGAGCAGTACTTC. Translated: CASSFSRQAGEQYF. The rearrangement links TRBV5-1 to TRBJ2-7; D is possibly TRBD1 (6 bases). This CDR3 is 14 amino acids long. Germline assignment: CDR1 SGHRS and CDR2 YFSETQ. Trimming took off 2 bases at V and 7 bases at J, with 16 bases between the two ends.

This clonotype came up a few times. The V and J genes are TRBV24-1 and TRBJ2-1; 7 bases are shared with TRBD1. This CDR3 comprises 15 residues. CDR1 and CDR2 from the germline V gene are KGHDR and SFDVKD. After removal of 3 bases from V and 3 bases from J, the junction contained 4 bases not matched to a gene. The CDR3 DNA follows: TGTGCCACCAGTGATAGGGACAGCAGCTACAATGAGCAGTTCTTC. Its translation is CATSDRDSSYNEQFF.

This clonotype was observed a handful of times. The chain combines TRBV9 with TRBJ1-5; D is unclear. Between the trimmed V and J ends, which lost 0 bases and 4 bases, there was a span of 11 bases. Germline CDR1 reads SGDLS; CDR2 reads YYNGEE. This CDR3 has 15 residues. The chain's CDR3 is CASSVESDGNQPQHF. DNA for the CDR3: TGTGCCAGCAGCGTAGAGTCGGACGGAAATCAGCCCCAGCATTTT. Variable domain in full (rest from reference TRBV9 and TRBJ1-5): DSGVTQTPKHLITATGQRVTLRCSPRSGDLSVYWYQQSLDQGLQFLIQYYNGEERAKGNILERFSAQQFPDLHSELNLSSLELGDSALYFCASSVESDGNQPQHFGDGTRLSIL.

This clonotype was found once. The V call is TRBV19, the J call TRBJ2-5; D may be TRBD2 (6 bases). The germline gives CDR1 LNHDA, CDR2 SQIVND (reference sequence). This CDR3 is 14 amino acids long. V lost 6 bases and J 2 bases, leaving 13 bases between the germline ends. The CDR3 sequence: CASRGGLLQETQYF. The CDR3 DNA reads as TGTGCCAGTAGGGGGGGACTTTTACAAGAGACCCAGTACTTC.

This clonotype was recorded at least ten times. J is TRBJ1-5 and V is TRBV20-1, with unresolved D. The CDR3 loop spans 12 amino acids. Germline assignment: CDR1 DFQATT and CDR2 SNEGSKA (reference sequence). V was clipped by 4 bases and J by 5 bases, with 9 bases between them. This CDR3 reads CSAKREDQPQHF. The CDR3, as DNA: TGCAGTGCTAAGAGGGAGGATCAGCCCCAGCATTTT.

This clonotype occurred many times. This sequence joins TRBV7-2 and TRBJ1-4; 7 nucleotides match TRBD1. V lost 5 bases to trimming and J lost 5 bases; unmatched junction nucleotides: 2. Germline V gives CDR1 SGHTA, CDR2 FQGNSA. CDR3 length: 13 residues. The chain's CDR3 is CASSPGQNEKLFF. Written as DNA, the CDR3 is TGTGCCAGCAGCCCGGGACAGAATGAAAAACTGTTTTTT.

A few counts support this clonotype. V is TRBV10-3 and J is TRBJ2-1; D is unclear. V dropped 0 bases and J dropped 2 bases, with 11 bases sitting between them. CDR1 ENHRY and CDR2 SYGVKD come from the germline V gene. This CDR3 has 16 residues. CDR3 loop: CAISESGPEPYNEQFF. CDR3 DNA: TGTGCCATCAGTGAGTCCGGCCCTGAGCCCTACAATGAGCAGTTCTTC.

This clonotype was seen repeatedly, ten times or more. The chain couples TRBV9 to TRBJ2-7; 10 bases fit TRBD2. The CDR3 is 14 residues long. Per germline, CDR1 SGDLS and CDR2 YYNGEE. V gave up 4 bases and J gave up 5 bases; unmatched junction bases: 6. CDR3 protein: CASSIGTSVHEQYF. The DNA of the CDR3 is TGTGCCAGCAGCATCGGGACTAGCGTCCACGAGCAGTACTTC. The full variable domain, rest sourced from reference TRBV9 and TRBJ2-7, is DSGVTQTPKHLITATGQRVTLRCSPRSGDLSVYWYQQSLDQGLQFLIQYYNGEERAKGNILERFSAQQFPDLHSELNLSSLELGDSALYFCASSIGTSVHEQYFGPGTRLTVT.

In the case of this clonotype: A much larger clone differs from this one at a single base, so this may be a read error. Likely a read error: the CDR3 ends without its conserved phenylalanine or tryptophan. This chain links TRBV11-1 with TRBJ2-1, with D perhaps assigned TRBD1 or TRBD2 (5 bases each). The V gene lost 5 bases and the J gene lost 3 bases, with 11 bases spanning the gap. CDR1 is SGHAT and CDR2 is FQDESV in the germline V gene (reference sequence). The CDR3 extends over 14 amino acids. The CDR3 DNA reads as TGTGCCAGCAGCCCCCGGGACGGCTACAATGAGCAGTTCTCC. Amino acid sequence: CASSPRDGYNEQFS.

CDR3 bases: TGTGCCAGTAGCCTAGGGGGGGGGGACTATGGCTACACCTTC. Its translation is CASSLGGGDYGYTF. V is TRBV19 and J is TRBJ1-2; D possibly corresponds to TRBD1 (6 bases). This CDR3 contains 14 residues. Trimming removed 6 bases from V and 3 bases from J, with 14 bases in between. Germline CDR1 reads LNHDA; CDR2 reads SQIVND (reference sequence).

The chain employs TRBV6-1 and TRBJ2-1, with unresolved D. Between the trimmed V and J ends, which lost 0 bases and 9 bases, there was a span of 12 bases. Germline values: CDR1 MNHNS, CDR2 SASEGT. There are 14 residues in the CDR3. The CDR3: CASSEAWASSEQFF. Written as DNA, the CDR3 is TGTGCCAGCAGTGAAGCTTGGGCTAGTAGTGAGCAGTTCTTC.